A selection of T cell receptor beta chains follows, all from one sample in a study of identical twins. In TCRdb, the 5' RACE reads were re-called with MiXCR into one record per CDR3 protein. The sample yields more than 1.5 million distinct CDR3 sequences, roughly a third seen once. The sequenced material came from cord blood. The receptors come from a newborn girl in good health. Both conserved end residues are part of each CDR3. The order of the fields is J gene, D gene, V gene, clone size, CDR3 DNA, CDR3 protein. The D gene is left open where the match is weak. Clone size appears in some rows only: once, few, many, or a class for an expanded clone.

J: TRBJ2-7; D: NA; V: TRBV5-1; size: NA; DNA: TGCGCCAGCAGCTTGGATCTCCGGGGCACCTACGAGCAGTACTTC; CDR3: CASSLDLRGTYEQYF
J: TRBJ1-5; D: NA; V: TRBV6-1; size: few; DNA: TGTGCCAGCAGTGAAAGGGCCTATAGCAATCAGCCCCAGCATTTT; CDR3: CASSERAYSNQPQHF
J: TRBJ2-7; D: TRBD2; V: TRBV6-1; size: few; DNA: TGTGCCAGCAGTGGACAAGGACTAGTCGGCGAGCAGTACTTC; CDR3: CASSGQGLVGEQYF
J: TRBJ1-2; D: TRBD1; V: TRBV12-3/TRBV12-4; size: few; DNA: TGTGCCAGCAGTCCCGCCGGGACAGGGGCCGGCTACACCTTC; CDR3: CASSPAGTGAGYTF
J: TRBJ2-1; D: TRBD2; V: TRBV12-3/TRBV12-4; size: NA; DNA: TGTGCCAGCAGTACCTCCGGGACTAGAGCCTACAATGAGCAGTTCTTC; CDR3: CASSTSGTRAYNEQFF
J: TRBJ1-2; D: NA; V: TRBV12-3/TRBV12-4; size: NA; DNA: TGTGCCAGCAGCCCCGATACAGGGAACTATGGCTACACCTTC; CDR3: CASSPDTGNYGYTF
J: TRBJ2-7; D: TRBD1; V: TRBV9; size: NA; DNA: TGTGCCAGCAGCGCCTGGACAGGGGGCCACGAGCAGTACTTC; CDR3: CASSAWTGGHEQYF
J: TRBJ2-1; D: NA; V: TRBV21-1; size: NA; DNA: TGTGCCAGCAGCAAGAGGGTGGGGTCTAGCGTGAGCTCCTACAATGAGCAGTTCTTC; CDR3: CASSKRVGSSVSSYNEQFF
J: TRBJ1-1; D: TRBD1; V: TRBV7-2; size: NA; DNA: TGTGCCAGCAGCTTAGGTGACAGGGTGAACACTGAAGCTTTCTTT; CDR3: CASSLGDRVNTEAFF
J: TRBJ2-1; D: TRBD1; V: TRBV20-1; size: few; DNA: TGCAGTGCTAGTACCGGGACAGGGCACAATGAGCAGTTCTTC; CDR3: CSASTGTGHNEQFF
J: TRBJ1-4; D: TRBD1; V: TRBV3-1; size: NA; DNA: TGTGCCAGCAGCCAAGTGTACAGGGGGGAAAAACTGTTTTTT; CDR3: CASSQVYRGEKLFF
J: TRBJ2-4; D: TRBD2; V: TRBV20-1; size: NA; DNA: TGCAGTGCTAGTAGCGGGGAAGTCCTAGCCAAAAACATTCAGTACTTC; CDR3: CSASSGEVLAKNIQYF
J: TRBJ2-1; D: TRBD2; V: TRBV20-1; size: few; DNA: TGCAGTGCTAGAGACCCGACTAGCGGGGTAATCAATGAGCAGTTCTTC; CDR3: CSARDPTSGVINEQFF
J: TRBJ1-4; D: NA; V: TRBV24-1; size: few; DNA: TGTGCCACCAGTGATTGGGACAATGAAAAACTGTTTTTT; CDR3: CATSDWDNEKLFF
J: TRBJ2-4; D: TRBD1; V: TRBV24-1; size: NA; DNA: TGTGCCACCAGTGAGACTACCGACAGGGAAAATGAGCAGTACTTC; CDR3: CATSETTDRENEQYF
J: TRBJ1-2; D: TRBD1; V: TRBV28; size: NA; DNA: TGTGCCAGCAGTTCACGGGACAGACATAACTATGGCTACACCTTC; CDR3: CASSSRDRHNYGYTF
J: TRBJ1-5; D: NA; V: TRBV15; size: NA; DNA: TGTGCCACCAGCAGAGATTTTCAGCCCCAGCATTTT; CDR3: CATSRDFQPQHF
J: TRBJ2-1; D: TRBD2; V: TRBV28; size: NA; DNA: TGTGCCAGCAGTTTGGGGCTAGCGGGAGCACGGTATGAGCAGTTCTTC; CDR3: CASSLGLAGARYEQFF
J: TRBJ2-1; D: TRBD1; V: TRBV7-6; size: NA; DNA: TGTGCCGGCAGGGGGTTAGAGGGCTACAATGAGCAGTTCTTC; CDR3: CAGRGLEGYNEQFF
J: TRBJ2-1; D: NA; V: TRBV29-1; size: many; DNA: TGCAGCGTTGAAGACTTGGAATACAATGAGCAGTTCTTC; CDR3: CSVEDLEYNEQFF
J: TRBJ1-5; D: NA; V: TRBV20-1; size: NA; DNA: TGCAGTGCTAGACCGGGGGGAATAAAGCCCCAGCATTTT; CDR3: CSARPGGIKPQHF
J: TRBJ2-5; D: TRBD1; V: TRBV12-3/TRBV12-4; size: NA; DNA: TGTGCCAGCAGGTTACAGGGGGAGACCCAGTACTTC; CDR3: CASRLQGETQYF
J: TRBJ1-1; D: NA; V: TRBV20-1; size: once; DNA: TGCAGTGCTAGACCTCAACAGAACACTGAAGCTTTCTTT; CDR3: CSARPQQNTEAFF
J: TRBJ1-4; D: TRBD1; V: TRBV25-1; size: NA; DNA: TGTGCCAGCAGTAATATCTTGACAGGGAGAAGGGAAAAACTGTTTTTT; CDR3: CASSNILTGRREKLFF
J: TRBJ2-7; D: NA; V: TRBV21-1; size: few; DNA: TGTGCCAGCAGCTACCCAAGGGGGAGCTCCTACGAGCAGTACTTC; CDR3: CASSYPRGSSYEQYF
J: TRBJ2-1; D: TRBD2; V: TRBV4-2; size: NA; DNA: TGTGCCAGCAGCCAAGATATCAGGCTAGCGGGTTACAATGAGCAGTTCTTC; CDR3: CASSQDIRLAGYNEQFF
J: TRBJ2-5; D: TRBD2; V: TRBV5-4; size: NA; DNA: TGTGCCAGCAGCCATATTAGCGGGGGGGAAGGGACCCAGTACTTC; CDR3: CASSHISGGEGTQYF
J: TRBJ2-3; D: NA; V: TRBV3-1; size: few; DNA: TGTGCCAGCAGCCACAGGGTTGAGTTGAGTGATACGCAGTATTTT; CDR3: CASSHRVELSDTQYF
J: TRBJ1-1; D: TRBD1; V: TRBV29-1; size: NA; DNA: TGCAGCGTTGGCCCCAGGGGGCAACACACTGAAGCTTTCTTT; CDR3: CSVGPRGQHTEAFF
J: TRBJ2-7; D: NA; V: TRBV12-3/TRBV12-4; size: few; DNA: TGTGCCAGCAGTTTATCCCTAAGCGCCCACGAGCAGTACTTC; CDR3: CASSLSLSAHEQYF
J: TRBJ2-7; D: NA; V: TRBV5-1; size: few; DNA: TGCGCCAGCAGCTTTCTCGCGGACACAGTAAATACCTACGAGCAGTACTTC; CDR3: CASSFLADTVNTYEQYF
J: TRBJ2-2; D: TRBD2; V: TRBV2; size: NA; DNA: TGTGCCAGCAGTGCAGGGACTAGCGGGGCCGGGGAGCTGTTTTTT; CDR3: CASSAGTSGAGELFF
J: TRBJ2-3; D: NA; V: TRBV3-1; size: few; DNA: TGTGCCAGCAGCCAAATCCAGGGTACAGATACGCAGTATTTT; CDR3: CASSQIQGTDTQYF
J: TRBJ2-2; D: TRBD2; V: TRBV4-2; size: NA; DNA: TGTGCCAGCAGCCAACCGCGGACTAGGGGCACCGGGGAGCTGTTTTTT; CDR3: CASSQPRTRGTGELFF
J: TRBJ2-3; D: TRBD2; V: TRBV5-1; size: NA; DNA: TGCGCCAGCAGCTTGTGGCTAGCGGATACAGATACGCAGTATTTT; CDR3: CASSLWLADTDTQYF
J: TRBJ2-5; D: TRBD2; V: TRBV7-2; size: NA; DNA: TGTGCCAGCAGCTCCGGGACTAGCGGGGGATCTGAGCAGTACTTC; CDR3: CASSSGTSGGSEQYF
J: TRBJ2-6; D: NA; V: TRBV15; size: NA; DNA: TGTGCCACCAGCGTTTACTCATCCGCCGCCAACGTCCTGACTTTC; CDR3: CATSVYSSAANVLTF
J: TRBJ2-1; D: NA; V: TRBV11-2; size: NA; DNA: TGTGCCAGCAGCCCCTCGACTAGTAATGAGCAGTTCTTC; CDR3: CASSPSTSNEQFF
J: TRBJ2-1; D: TRBD2; V: TRBV20-1; size: NA; DNA: TGCAGTGCTAGGGCTAGCGGGAGATCCGGCTACAATGAGCAGTTCTTC; CDR3: CSARASGRSGYNEQFF
J: TRBJ1-6; D: TRBD1; V: TRBV5-1; size: NA; DNA: TGCGCCAGCAGCTTGGCGGGCAGGGGGCGGACATATAATTCACCCCTCCACTTT; CDR3: CASSLAGRGRTYNSPLHF
J: TRBJ2-1; D: TRBD1; V: TRBV28; size: few; DNA: TGTGCCAGCAGTTCACAGGGGGCGAGGATCAATGAGCAGTTCTTC; CDR3: CASSSQGARINEQFF
J: TRBJ2-1; D: TRBD2; V: TRBV12-3/TRBV12-4; size: few; DNA: TGTGCCAGCAGGGGGACTAGCGGGAGGACCCCCTCCTACAATGAGCAGTTCTTC; CDR3: CASRGTSGRTPSYNEQFF
J: TRBJ2-1; D: TRBD2; V: TRBV10-3; size: NA; DNA: TGTGCCATCAGTGAAGGGCGGGAGAGGCACAATGAGCAGTTCTTC; CDR3: CAISEGRERHNEQFF
J: TRBJ2-3; D: NA; V: TRBV4-2; size: NA; DNA: TGTGCCAGCACAGGGACTGGGTGGACAGATACGCAGTATTTT; CDR3: CASTGTGWTDTQYF
J: TRBJ2-3; D: NA; V: TRBV12-3/TRBV12-4; size: once; DNA: TGTGCCAGCAGTTTAAGTCCTCATACGCAGTATTTT; CDR3: CASSLSPHTQYF
J: TRBJ2-7; D: NA; V: TRBV5-1; size: NA; DNA: TGCGCCAGCAGCTTGGGACAACCGGGTTACCAGCAGTACTTC; CDR3: CASSLGQPGYQQYF
J: TRBJ1-5; D: NA; V: TRBV6-1; size: many; DNA: TGTGCCAGCAGCCGACCGGGTCCTAATCAGCCCCAGCATTTT; CDR3: CASSRPGPNQPQHF
J: TRBJ2-5; D: NA; V: TRBV12-3/TRBV12-4; size: NA; DNA: TGTGCCAGCACCACAAACGAGGGGCCCGGGACCCAGTACTTC; CDR3: CASTTNEGPGTQYF
J: TRBJ2-1; D: TRBD1; V: TRBV11-2; size: NA; DNA: TGTGCCAGCAGCCCCTCAGGGGGTTGGAACAATGAGCAGTTCTTC; CDR3: CASSPSGGWNNEQFF
J: TRBJ2-7; D: TRBD2; V: TRBV6-5; size: NA; DNA: TGTGCCAGCATTAAAAGCGGGAGAGGCAACGAGCAGTACTTC; CDR3: CASIKSGRGNEQYF